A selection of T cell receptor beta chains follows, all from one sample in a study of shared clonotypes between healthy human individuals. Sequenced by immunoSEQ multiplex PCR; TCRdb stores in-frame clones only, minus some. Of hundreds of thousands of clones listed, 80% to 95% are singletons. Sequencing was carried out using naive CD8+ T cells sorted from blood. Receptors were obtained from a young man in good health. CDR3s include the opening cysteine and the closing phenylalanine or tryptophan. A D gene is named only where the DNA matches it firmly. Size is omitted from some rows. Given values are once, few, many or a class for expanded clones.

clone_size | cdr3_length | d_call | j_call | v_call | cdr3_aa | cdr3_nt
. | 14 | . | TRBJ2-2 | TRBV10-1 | CASSETGSTGELFF | TGCGCCAGCAGTGAGACAGGGTCCACCGGGGAGCTGTTTTTT
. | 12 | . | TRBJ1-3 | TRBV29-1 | CSVWVTGNTIYF | TGCAGCGTATGGGTTACTGGAAACACCATATATTTT
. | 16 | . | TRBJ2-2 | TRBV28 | CASSTVEVLNTGELFF | TGTGCCAGCAGCACCGTTGAAGTTTTGAACACCGGGGAGCTGTTTTTT
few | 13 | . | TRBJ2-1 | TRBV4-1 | CASSQYGYNEQFF | TGCGCCAGCAGCCAATACGGTTACAATGAGCAGTTCTTC
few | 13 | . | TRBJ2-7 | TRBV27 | CASSFSRYYEQYF | TGTGCCAGCAGTTTTTCCAGATACTACGAGCAGTACTTC
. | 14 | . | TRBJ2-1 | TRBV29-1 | CSVDGWVQGNEQFF | TGCAGCGTTGACGGCTGGGTGCAGGGCAATGAGCAGTTCTTC
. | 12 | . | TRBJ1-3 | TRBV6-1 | CASSEGGNTIYF | TGTGCCAGCAGTGAAGGGGGAAACACCATATATTTT
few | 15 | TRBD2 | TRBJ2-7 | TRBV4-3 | CASSQGTSGNYEQYF | TGCGCCAGCAGCCAGGGGACTAGCGGGAACTACGAGCAGTACTTC
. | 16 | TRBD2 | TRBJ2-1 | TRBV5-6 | CASSLSASGIRREQFF | TGTGCCAGCAGCTTGTCCGCTAGCGGGATAAGGCGCGAGCAGTTCTTC
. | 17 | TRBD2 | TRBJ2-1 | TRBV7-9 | CASSPPQSRGRIGEQFF | TGTGCCAGCAGCCCTCCGCAGTCTCGCGGGAGGATCGGTGAGCAGTTCTTC
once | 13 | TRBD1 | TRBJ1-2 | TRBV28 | CASREGQGFHYTF | TGTGCCAGCAGGGAGGGACAGGGGTTTCACTACACCTTC
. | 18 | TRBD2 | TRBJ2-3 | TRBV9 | CASSGDPTWRGGGDTQYF | TGTGCCAGCAGCGGTGATCCCACTTGGCGCGGGGGTGGAGATACGCAGTATTTT
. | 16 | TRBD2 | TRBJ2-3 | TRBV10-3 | CAISIAGGGSTDTQYF | TGTGCCATCAGCATAGCGGGAGGGGGATCCACAGATACGCAGTATTTT
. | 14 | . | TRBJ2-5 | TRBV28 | CASTLDGTEETQYF | TGTGCCAGCACCCTTGACGGGACTGAAGAGACCCAGTACTTC
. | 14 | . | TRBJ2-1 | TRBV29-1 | CSVGGTEVYNEQFF | TGCAGCGTTGGCGGGACAGAAGTCTACAATGAGCAGTTCTTC
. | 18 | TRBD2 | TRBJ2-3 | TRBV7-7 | CASSFSRSGRAPTDTQYF | TGTGCCAGCAGCTTTTCCCGTAGCGGGAGGGCCCCCACAGATACGCAGTATTTT
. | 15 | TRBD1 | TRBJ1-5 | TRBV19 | CASRRGQGEKQPQHF | TGTGCCAGTAGACGTGGACAGGGGGAGAAACAGCCCCAGCATTTT
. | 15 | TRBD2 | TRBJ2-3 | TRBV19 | CASSPSGSGVDTQYF | TGTGCCAGTAGCCCTAGCGGGAGTGGAGTAGATACGCAGTATTTT
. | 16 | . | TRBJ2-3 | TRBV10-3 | CAISELTGSSTDTQYF | TGTGCCATCAGTGAGTTAACAGGGTCGAGCACAGATACGCAGTATTTT
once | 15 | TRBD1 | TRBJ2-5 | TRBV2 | CASSVGQGGKETQYF | TGTGCCAGCAGCGTGGGACAGGGGGGAAAGGAGACCCAGTACTTC
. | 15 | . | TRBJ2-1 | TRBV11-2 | CASSSKQGSYNEQFF | TGTGCCAGCAGCTCTAAGCAAGGCTCCTACAATGAGCAGTTCTTC
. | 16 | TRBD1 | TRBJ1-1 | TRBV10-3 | CAISESPGQEHTEAFF | TGTGCCATCAGTGAGTCTCCGGGACAGGAACACACTGAAGCTTTCTTT
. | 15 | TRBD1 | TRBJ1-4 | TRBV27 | CASSPWTGRDEKLFF | TGTGCCAGCAGTCCCTGGACAGGCCGCGATGAAAAACTGTTTTTT
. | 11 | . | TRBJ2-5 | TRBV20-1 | CSANRGETQYF | TGCAGTGCTAACCGGGGAGAGACCCAGTACTTC
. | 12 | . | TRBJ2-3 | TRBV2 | CASSEMVDTQYF | TGTGCCAGCAGTGAGATGGTAGATACGCAGTATTTT
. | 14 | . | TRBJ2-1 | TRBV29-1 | CSVEGTVVYNEQFF | TGCAGCGTTGAAGGGACAGTAGTCTACAATGAGCAGTTCTTC
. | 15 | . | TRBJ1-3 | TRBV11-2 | CASSLVLTAGNTIYF | TGTGCCAGCAGCTTAGTACTGACAGCTGGAAACACCATATATTTT
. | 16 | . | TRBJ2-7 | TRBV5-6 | CASSPEGWHGRYEQYF | TGTGCCAGCAGCCCGGAAGGTTGGCACGGGCGGTACGAGCAGTACTTC
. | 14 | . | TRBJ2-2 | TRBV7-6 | CASSSTANTGELFF | TGTGCCAGCAGCTCTACAGCGAACACCGGGGAGCTGTTTTTT
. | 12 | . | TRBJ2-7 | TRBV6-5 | CASRSSGYEQYF | TGTGCCAGCAGAAGCTCTGGCTACGAGCAGTACTTC
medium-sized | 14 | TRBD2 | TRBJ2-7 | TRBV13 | CASSPQGGLREQYF | TGTGCCAGCAGCCCCCAGGGAGGGCTCCGCGAGCAGTACTTC
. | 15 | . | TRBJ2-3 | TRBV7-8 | CASSFLGDSTDTQYF | TGTGCCAGCAGCTTTTTGGGAGACAGCACAGATACGCAGTATTTT
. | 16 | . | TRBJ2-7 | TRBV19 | CASSISLGSLEDEQYF | TGTGCCAGTAGTATCTCCCTCGGTTCCCTGGAAGACGAGCAGTACTTC
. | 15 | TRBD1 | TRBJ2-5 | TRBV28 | CASSADRAPQETQYF | TGTGCCAGCAGTGCCGACAGGGCCCCCCAAGAGACCCAGTACTTC
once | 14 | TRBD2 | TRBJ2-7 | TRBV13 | CASSWTSAAYEQYF | TGTGCCAGCAGTTGGACTAGCGCTGCCTACGAGCAGTACTTC
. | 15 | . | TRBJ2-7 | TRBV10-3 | CAISEPRSGTYEQYF | TGTGCCATCAGTGAGCCCCGGTCAGGGACCTACGAGCAGTACTTC
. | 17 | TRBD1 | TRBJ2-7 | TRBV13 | CASSPRGQGSFRYEQYF | TGTGCCAGCAGCCCAAGGGGGCAGGGTTCTTTCCGCTACGAGCAGTACTTC
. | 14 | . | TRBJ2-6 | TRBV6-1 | CASSDWVGANVLTF | TGTGCCAGCAGTGATTGGGTCGGGGCCAACGTCCTGACTTTC
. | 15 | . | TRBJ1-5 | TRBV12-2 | CASRLWGMGNQPQHF | .
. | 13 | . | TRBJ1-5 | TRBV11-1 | CASSLVLGQPQHF | TGTGCCAGCAGCTTAGTATTAGGTCAGCCCCAGCATTTT
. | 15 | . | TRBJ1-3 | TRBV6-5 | CASSSNGDSGNTIYF | TGTGCCAGCAGTTCAAACGGGGACTCTGGAAACACCATATATTTT
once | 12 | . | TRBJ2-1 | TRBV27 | CASGRVGNEQFF | TGTGCCAGCGGCAGGGTGGGCAATGAGCAGTTCTTC
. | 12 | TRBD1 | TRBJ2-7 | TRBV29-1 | CSVETGGYEQYF | TGCAGCGTTGAAACAGGGGGCTACGAGCAGTACTTC
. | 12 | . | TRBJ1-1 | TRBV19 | CASTPARGEAFF | TGTGCCAGTACCCCGGCCAGGGGTGAAGCTTTCTTT
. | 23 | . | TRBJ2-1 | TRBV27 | CASSYQAPVAQGERQWSYNEQFF | TGTGCCAGCAGTTACCAAGCCCCGGTAGCCCAAGGGGAGCGCCAGTGGTCCTACAATGAGCAGTTCTTC
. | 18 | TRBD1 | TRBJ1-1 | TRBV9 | CASSVSPGQGAGGTEAFF | TGTGCCAGCAGCGTATCCCCGGGACAGGGCGCAGGGGGCACTGAAGCTTTCTTT
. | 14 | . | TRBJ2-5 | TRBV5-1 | CASSLEGDQETQYF | TGCGCCAGCAGCTTGGAAGGGGACCAAGAGACCCAGTACTTC
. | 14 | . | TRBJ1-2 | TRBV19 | CASSSSAGNYGYTF | TGTGCCAGTAGTAGTTCGGCAGGAAACTATGGCTACACCTTC
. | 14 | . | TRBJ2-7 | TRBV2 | CASSGSPRTDEQYF | TGTGCCAGCAGTGGGAGTCCTAGGACCGACGAGCAGTACTTC
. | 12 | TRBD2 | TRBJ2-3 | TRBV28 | CATSGYTDTQYF | TGTGCCACTAGCGGATACACAGATACGCAGTATTTT
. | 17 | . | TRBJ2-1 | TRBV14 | CASSQDLVVSSYNEQFF | TGTGCCAGCAGCCAAGATTTGGTGGTCAGCTCCTACAATGAGCAGTTCTTC
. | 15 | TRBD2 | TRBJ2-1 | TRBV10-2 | CASSPRREFVDEQFF | TGCGCCAGCAGCCCCCGGCGGGAGTTTGTGGATGAGCAGTTCTTC
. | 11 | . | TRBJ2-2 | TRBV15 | CATSRLGELFF | TGTGCCACCAGCAGACTCGGGGAGCTGTTTTTT
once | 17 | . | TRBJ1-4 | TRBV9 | CASSVGEGVATNEKLFF | TGTGCCAGCAGCGTAGGTGAGGGGGTCGCAACTAATGAAAAACTGTTTTTT
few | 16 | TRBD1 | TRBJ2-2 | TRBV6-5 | CASSYSPGQGTGELFF | TGTGCCAGCAGTTACTCGCCGGGACAGGGGACCGGGGAGCTGTTTTTT
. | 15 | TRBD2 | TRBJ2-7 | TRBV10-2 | CASSESWEGLYEQYF | TGCGCCAGCAGTGAGTCGTGGGAGGGCCTGTACGAGCAGTACTTC
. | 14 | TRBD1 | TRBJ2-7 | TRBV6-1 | CASSWGQVSYEQYF | TGTGCCAGCAGCTGGGGACAGGTCTCCTACGAGCAGTACTTC
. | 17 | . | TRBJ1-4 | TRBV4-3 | CASSQSAGPTNNEKLFF | TGCGCCAGCAGCCAAAGCGCAGGACCTACTAACAATGAAAAACTGTTTTTT
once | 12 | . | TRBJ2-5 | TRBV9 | CASSVGGETQYF | TGTGCCAGCAGCGTAGGAGGAGAGACCCAGTACTTC